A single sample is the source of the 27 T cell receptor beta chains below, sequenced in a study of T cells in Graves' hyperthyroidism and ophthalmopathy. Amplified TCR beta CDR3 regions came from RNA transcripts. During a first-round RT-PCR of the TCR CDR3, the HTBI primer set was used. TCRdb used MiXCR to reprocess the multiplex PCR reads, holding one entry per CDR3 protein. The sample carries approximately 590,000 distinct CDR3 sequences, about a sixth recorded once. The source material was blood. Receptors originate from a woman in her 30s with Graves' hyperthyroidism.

The chain's CDR3 is CASSKLAGQTDIQYF. The CDR3 coding sequence is TGTGCCAGCAGTAAACTAGCGGGGCAGACGGACATTCAGTACTTC. V is TRBV12-3 or TRBV12-4 and J is TRBJ2-4; TRBD2 matches 10 bases. J was trimmed by 8 bases and V by 5 bases; bases with no gene match: 9. The CDR3 is 15 amino acids.

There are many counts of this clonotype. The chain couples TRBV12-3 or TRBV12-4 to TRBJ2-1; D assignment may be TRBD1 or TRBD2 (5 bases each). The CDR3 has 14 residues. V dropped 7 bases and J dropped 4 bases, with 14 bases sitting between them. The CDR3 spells CASTLGWGYNEQFF. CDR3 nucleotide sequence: TGTGCCAGCACCCTTGGGTGGGGGTACAATGAGCAGTTCTTC.

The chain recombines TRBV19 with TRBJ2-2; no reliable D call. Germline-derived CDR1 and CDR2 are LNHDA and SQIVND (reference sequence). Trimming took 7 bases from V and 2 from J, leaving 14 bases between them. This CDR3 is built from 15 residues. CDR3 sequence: CASTVNPGNTGELFF. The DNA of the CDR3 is TGTGCCAGTACCGTGAACCCAGGAAACACCGGGGAGCTGTTTTTT.

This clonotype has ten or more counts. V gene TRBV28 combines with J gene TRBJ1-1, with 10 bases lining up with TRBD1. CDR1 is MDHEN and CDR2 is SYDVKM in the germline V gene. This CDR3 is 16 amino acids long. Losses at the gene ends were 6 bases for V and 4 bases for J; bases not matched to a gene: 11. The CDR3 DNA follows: TGTGCCAGCAGCGAGACAGGGGGCGCACTTGCCACTGAAGCTTTCTTT. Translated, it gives CASSETGGALATEAFF.

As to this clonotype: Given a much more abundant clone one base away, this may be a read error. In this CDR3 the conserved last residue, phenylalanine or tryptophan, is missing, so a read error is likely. CDR3 nucleotide sequence: TGTGCCAGCAGATCCGGTGAGCGGGAGGTCACCGGGGAGCTGTTTGTT. This codes for CASRSGEREVTGELFV. The chain links TRBV27 to TRBJ2-2; 9 bases agree with TRBD2. Germline V lookup: CDR1 MNHEY, CDR2 SMNVEV (reference sequence). The CDR3 sequence is 16 residues long. Germline trimming cut 6 bases from V and 4 bases from J; bases unmatched to any gene: 9.

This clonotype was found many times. In DNA, the CDR3 is TGTGCCAGCAGCTCCAATCCTAGCTTCTACGAGCAGTACTTC. Protein product: CASSSNPSFYEQYF. This rearrangement joins TRBV11-2 to TRBJ2-7; possibly TRBD2 for D (5 bases). The germline V gene has CDR1 SGHAT and CDR2 FQNNGV. The CDR3 covers 14 residues. V lost 4 bases and J lost 3, with 13 bases in between.

The CDR3 coding sequence is TGTGCCAGCAGTTTAAAATCCAGGGTTGATTCACCCCTCCACTTT. This gives the protein CASSLKSRVDSPLHF. The rearrangement links TRBV28 to TRBJ1-6; D is possibly TRBD1 (5 bases). The CDR3 is 15 amino acids. V gave up 2 bases and J gave up 8 bases, with 13 bases separating them. The germline V gene has CDR1 MDHEN and CDR2 SYDVKM.

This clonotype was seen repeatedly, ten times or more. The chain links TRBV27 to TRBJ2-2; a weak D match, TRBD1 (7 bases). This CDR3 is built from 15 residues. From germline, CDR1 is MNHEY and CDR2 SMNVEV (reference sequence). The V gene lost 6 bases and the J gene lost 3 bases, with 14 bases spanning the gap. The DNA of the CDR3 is TGTGCCAGCAGCCCAGGGGGGAGGTACACCGGGGAGCTGTTTTTT. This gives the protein CASSPGGRYTGELFF.

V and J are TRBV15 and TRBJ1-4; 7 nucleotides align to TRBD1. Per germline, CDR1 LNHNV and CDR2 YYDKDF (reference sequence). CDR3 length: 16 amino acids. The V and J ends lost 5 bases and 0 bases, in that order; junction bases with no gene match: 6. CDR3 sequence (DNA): TGTGCCACCAGCGCAGGGACAGTGTCAACTAATGAAAAACTGTTTTTT. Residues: CATSAGTVSTNEKLFF.

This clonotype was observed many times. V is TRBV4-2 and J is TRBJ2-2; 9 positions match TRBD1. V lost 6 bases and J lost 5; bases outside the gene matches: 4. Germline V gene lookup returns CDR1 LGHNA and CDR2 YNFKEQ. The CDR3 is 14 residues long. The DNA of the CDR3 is TGTGCCAGCAGTCAGGACAGGGGTACCGGGGAGCTGTTTTTT. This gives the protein CASSQDRGTGELFF.

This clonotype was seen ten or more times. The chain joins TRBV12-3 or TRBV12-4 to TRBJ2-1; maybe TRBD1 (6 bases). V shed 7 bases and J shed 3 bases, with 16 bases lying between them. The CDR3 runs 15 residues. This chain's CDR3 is CASTLRGGFYNEQFF. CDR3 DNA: TGTGCCAGCACTCTAAGAGGGGGATTCTACAATGAGCAGTTCTTC.

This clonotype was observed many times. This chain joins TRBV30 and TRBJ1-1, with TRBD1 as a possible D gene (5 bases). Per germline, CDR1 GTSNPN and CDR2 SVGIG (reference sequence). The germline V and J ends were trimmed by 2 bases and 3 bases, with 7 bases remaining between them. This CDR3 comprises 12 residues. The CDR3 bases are TGTGCCTGGAGTCAAGGGGACACTGAAGCTTTCTTT. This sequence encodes CAWSQGDTEAFF. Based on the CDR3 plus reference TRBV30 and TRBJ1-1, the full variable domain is SQTIHQWPATLVQPVGSPLSLECTVEGTSNPNLYWYRQAAGRGLQLLFYSVGIGQISSEVPQNLSASRPQDRQFILSSKKLLLSDSGFYLCAWSQGDTEAFFGQGTRLTVV.

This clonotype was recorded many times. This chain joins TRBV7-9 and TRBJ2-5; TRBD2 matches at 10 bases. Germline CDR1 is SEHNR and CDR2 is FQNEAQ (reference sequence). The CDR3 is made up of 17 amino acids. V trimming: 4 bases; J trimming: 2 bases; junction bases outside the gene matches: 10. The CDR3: CASSSYYLAGEQETQYF. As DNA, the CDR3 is TGTGCCAGCAGCTCCTACTACCTAGCGGGGGAACAAGAGACCCAGTACTTC.

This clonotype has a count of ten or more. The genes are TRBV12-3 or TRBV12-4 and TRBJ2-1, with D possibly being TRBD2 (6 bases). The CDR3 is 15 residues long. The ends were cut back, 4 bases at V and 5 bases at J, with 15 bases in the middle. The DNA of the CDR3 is TGTGCCAGCAGTTGGGGAGGAACTGCAAACAATGAGCAGTTCTTC. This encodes CASSWGGTANNEQFF.

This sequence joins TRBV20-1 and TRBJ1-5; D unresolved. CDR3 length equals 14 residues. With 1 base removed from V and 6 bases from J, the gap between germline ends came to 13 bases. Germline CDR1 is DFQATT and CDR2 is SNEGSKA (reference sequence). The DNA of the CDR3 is TGCAGTGCTAGAGTGGCAGTGGGCGCTCAGCCCCAGCATTTT. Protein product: CSARVAVGAQPQHF.

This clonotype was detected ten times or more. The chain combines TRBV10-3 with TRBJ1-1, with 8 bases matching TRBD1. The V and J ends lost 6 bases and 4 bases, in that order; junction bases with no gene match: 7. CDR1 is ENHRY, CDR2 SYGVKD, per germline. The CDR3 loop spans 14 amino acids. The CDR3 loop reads CAISPGTGFTEAFF. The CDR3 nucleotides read TGTGCCATCAGCCCCGGGACAGGCTTCACTGAAGCTTTCTTT.

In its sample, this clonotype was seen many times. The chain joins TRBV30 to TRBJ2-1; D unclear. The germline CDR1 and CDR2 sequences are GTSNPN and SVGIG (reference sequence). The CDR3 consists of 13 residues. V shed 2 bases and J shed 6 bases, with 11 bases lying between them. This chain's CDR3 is CAWSSGGSNEQFF. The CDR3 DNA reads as TGTGCCTGGAGTTCTGGCGGCAGCAATGAGCAGTTCTTC.

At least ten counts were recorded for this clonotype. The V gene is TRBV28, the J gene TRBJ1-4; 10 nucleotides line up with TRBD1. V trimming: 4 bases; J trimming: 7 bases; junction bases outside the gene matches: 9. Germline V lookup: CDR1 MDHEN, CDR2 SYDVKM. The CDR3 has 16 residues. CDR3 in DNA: TGTGCCAGCAGTTCAACCGGGACAGGGGAAAGTGAAAAACTGTTTTTT. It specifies CASSSTGTGESEKLFF.

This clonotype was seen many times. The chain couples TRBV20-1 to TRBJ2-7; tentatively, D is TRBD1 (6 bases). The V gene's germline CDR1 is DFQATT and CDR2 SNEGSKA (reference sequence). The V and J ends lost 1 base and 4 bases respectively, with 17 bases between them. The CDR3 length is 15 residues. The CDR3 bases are TGCAGTGCTAGAGGGGACATCTTTTACCAGTACGAGCAGTACTTC. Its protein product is CSARGDIFYQYEQYF.

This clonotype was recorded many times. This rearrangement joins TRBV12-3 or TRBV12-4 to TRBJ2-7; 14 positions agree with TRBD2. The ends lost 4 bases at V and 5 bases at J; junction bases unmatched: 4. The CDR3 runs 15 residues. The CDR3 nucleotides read TGTGCCAGCAGTTCTAGGGGACTAGCGGGAGACGAGCAGTACTTC. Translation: CASSSRGLAGDEQYF.

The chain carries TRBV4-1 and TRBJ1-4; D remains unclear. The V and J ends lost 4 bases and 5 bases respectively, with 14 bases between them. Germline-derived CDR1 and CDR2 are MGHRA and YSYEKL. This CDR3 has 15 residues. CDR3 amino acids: CASSPRAAENEKLFF. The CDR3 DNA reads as TGCGCCAGCAGCCCCCGGGCCGCCGAAAATGAAAAACTGTTTTTT.

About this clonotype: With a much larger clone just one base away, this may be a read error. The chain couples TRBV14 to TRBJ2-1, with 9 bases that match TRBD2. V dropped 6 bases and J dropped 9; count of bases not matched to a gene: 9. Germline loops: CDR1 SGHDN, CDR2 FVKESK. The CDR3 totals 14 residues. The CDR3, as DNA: TGTGCCAGCAGAGGGACTAGCAGACGGGGTGAGCAGTTCTTC. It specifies CASRGTSRRGEQFF.

CDR3 protein: CASSLEDRPYF. CDR3 bases: TGTGCCAGCAGCTTAGAAGACAGGCCGTACTTC. The chain has TRBV7-9 and TRBJ2-7; D may be TRBD1 (6 bases). Germline V lookup: CDR1 SEHNR, CDR2 FQNEAQ (reference sequence). The length of the CDR3 is 11 residues. V lost 1 base, J lost 12 bases, and 10 bases lay in between.

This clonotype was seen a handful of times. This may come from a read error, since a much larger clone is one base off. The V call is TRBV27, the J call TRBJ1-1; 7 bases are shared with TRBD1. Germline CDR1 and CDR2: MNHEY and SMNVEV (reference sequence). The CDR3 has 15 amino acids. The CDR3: CVSRLGQAASYEAFF. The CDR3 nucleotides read TGTGTCAGCAGGCTTGGACAGGCAGCCAGCTATGAAGCTTTCTTT.

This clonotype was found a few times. CDR3 residues: CSAREPNTDTQYF. The CDR3 DNA is TGCAGTGCTAGAGAACCAAACACAGATACGCAGTATTTT. The rearrangement links TRBV20-1 to TRBJ2-3; D gene uncertain. V shed 0 bases and J shed 2 bases, with 6 bases lying between them. CDR1 is DFQATT, CDR2 SNEGSKA, per germline (reference sequence). The CDR3 totals 13 residues.

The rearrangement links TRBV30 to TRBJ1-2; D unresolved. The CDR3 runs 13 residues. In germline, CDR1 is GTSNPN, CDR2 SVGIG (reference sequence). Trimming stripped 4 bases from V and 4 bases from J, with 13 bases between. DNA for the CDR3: TGTGCCTGGAAGGAAGTCGCACTCTATGGCTACACCTTC. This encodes CAWKEVALYGYTF.

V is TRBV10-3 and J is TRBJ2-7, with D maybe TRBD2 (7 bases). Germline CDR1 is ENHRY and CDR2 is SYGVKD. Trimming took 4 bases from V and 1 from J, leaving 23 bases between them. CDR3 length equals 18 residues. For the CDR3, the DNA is TGTGCCATCAGTGCCCCCCGAGAGCCAGGGGAGGGGTCCTACGAGCAGTACTTC. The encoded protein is CAISAPREPGEGSYEQYF.